This TCR beta chain was documented in a study of shared clonotypes between healthy human individuals. Evenly divided among several immunoSEQ plates was the genomic DNA of each subset. Assay used: immunoSEQ multiplex PCR; TCRdb lists only in-frame clones, some missing. In the table there are over a million clones, roughly 96% of which are singletons. The study's findings and limits: Estimated richness was generally greater in naive than memory subsets. The study's rarefaction showed incomplete sorted-subset sequencing despite large depth.

A remark on this clone: Its antigen is unknown. Other DNA sequences in the sample encode the same CDR3.

Trimming removed 2 bases at V and 2 bases at J, with 13 bases between. This CDR3 contains 15 residues. In germline, CDR1 is SGHRS, CDR2 YFSETQ. The sample taken for sequencing was naive CD4+ T cells sorted from blood. The subset was: CD45RA+ positively selected. The receptor was derived from a man aged 25 to 40 in good health. The chain combines TRBV5-1 with TRBJ2-5; D is unresolved. The CDR3 sequence is CASSLPGRNQETQYF. The CDR3, as DNA: TGCGCCAGCAGCTTACCTGGACGGAATCAAGAGACCCAGTACTTC.